These 18 T cell receptor beta chains came from one sample sequenced in a study of blood T cell repertoires in COVID-19. Sequenced by immunoSEQ multiplex PCR; TCRdb stores in-frame clones only, minus some. The table lists some 120,000 clones, about four fifths of them singletons. The sample comprised peripheral blood. Receptors originate from a human donor in a cohort sampled during active COVID-19.

The chain recombines TRBV6-6 with TRBJ2-5; 9 nucleotides match TRBD1. V lost 10 bases to trimming and J lost 5 bases; unmatched junction nucleotides: 11. In germline, CDR1 is MNHNY, CDR2 SVGAGI (reference sequence). The CDR3 loop spans 14 amino acids. The CDR3 DNA reads TGTGCCACCACTAGGACAGGGGAGTTCGAGACCCAGTACTTC. Protein product: CATTRTGEFETQYF.

The chain employs TRBV11-2 and TRBJ2-7; D is ambiguous. The V end lost 3 bases, the J end lost 0 bases, and 12 bases lay between the germline ends. CDR3 length: 15 residues. The germline gives CDR1 SGHAT, CDR2 FQNNGV. CDR3 loop: CASSFGGASSYEQYF. The CDR3 DNA reads TGTGCCAGCAGCTTCGGCGGTGCGAGCTCCTACGAGCAGTACTTC.

The chain couples TRBV19 to TRBJ2-3; possibly TRBD1 for D (5 bases). CDR1 and CDR2 from the germline V gene are LNHDA and SQIVND (reference sequence). The V and J ends lost 4 bases and 0 bases respectively, with 14 bases between them. The CDR3 runs to 16 residues. This CDR3 is CASSNGQATSTDTQYF. In DNA form, the CDR3 reads TGTGCCAGTAGTAATGGACAAGCCACTAGCACAGATACGCAGTATTTT.

V is TRBV7-8 and J is TRBJ2-7, with D perhaps matching TRBD1 (5 bases). This CDR3 contains 16 residues. Per germline, CDR1 SGHVS and CDR2 FQNEAQ. V lost 2 bases and J lost 2, with 16 bases in between. The CDR3 region is CASSLLSGHITYEQYF. CDR3 nucleotides: TGTGCCAGCAGCTTACTTTCCGGACACATAACCTACGAGCAGTACTTC.

J is TRBJ2-3 and V is TRBV6-5; D may be TRBD2 (6 bases). Trimming cost V 5 bases and J 1 base, with 13 bases left between them. The CDR3 contains 15 residues. CDR1 and CDR2 (germline): MNHEY, SVGAGI. DNA of the CDR3: TGTGCCAGCAGTAGGAGGGCTAGCGGCACAGATACGCAGTATTTT. This translates into CASSRRASGTDTQYF.

The chain is built from TRBV7-9 and TRBJ1-2; a weak D match, TRBD1 (6 bases). The CDR3 is made up of 15 amino acids. V gave up 0 bases and J gave up 4 bases, with 12 bases separating them. Germline-derived CDR1 and CDR2 are SEHNR and FQNEAQ (reference sequence). DNA of the CDR3: TGTGCCAGCAGCTTAGCGGGGGCTACTTTCTATGGCTACACCTTC. This sequence encodes CASSLAGATFYGYTF.

In DNA form, the CDR3 reads TGCAGCGTTCAGACAGGGGGAGCCTACGAGCAGTACTTC. Translated: CSVQTGGAYEQYF. The genes are TRBV29-1 and TRBJ2-7, with 9 bases matching TRBD1. The CDR3 has 13 amino acids. Trimming took 5 bases from V and 2 from J; bases not matched to a gene: 4. From germline, CDR1 is SQVTM and CDR2 ANQGSEA.

The chain joins TRBV4-1 to TRBJ2-7; tentatively, D is TRBD2 (6 bases). The CDR3 runs 15 residues. Trimming removed 2 bases from V and 0 bases from J, with 11 bases in between. Germline V CDR1 and CDR2: MGHRA, YSYEKL. The DNA for the CDR3 is TGCGCCAGCAGCCAAACGGAGGGAAACTCCTACGAGCAGTACTTC. Its protein is CASSQTEGNSYEQYF.

This clone was observed a single time. CDR3 region: CASSFGSGQVSYEQYF. The CDR3 bases are TGTGCCAGTAGTTTCGGCAGCGGACAGGTATCCTACGAGCAGTACTTC. This chain joins TRBV19 and TRBJ2-7, with TRBD1 matching 7 bases. CDR1 and CDR2 (germline): LNHDA, SQIVND (reference sequence). This CDR3 has 16 amino acids. The ends lost 5 bases at V and 1 base at J; junction bases unmatched: 11.

The chain carries TRBV10-3 and TRBJ2-7; D remains ambiguous. The CDR3 covers 19 residues. Trimming stripped 2 bases from V and 0 bases from J, with 23 bases between. CDR1 and CDR2 from the germline V gene are ENHRY and SYGVKD. The CDR3 sequence is CAISEGPFESRLPSYEQYF. CDR3 bases: TGTGCCATCAGTGAGGGCCCCTTTGAATCCAGGCTACCCTCCTACGAGCAGTACTTC.

The J gene is TRBJ2-7, the V gene TRBV6-2 or TRBV6-3; 11 bases agree with TRBD1. The junction had 14 bases not matched to a gene; V was cut back by 4 bases and J by 3 bases. CDR1 and CDR2 (germline): MNHEY, SVGEGT. This CDR3 has 18 residues. CDR3 coding DNA: TGTGCCAGCAGTTTGGTCCGACCGGGACAGGGGGACTTCTACGAGCAGTACTTC. Its translation is CASSLVRPGQGDFYEQYF.

J is TRBJ1-4 and V is TRBV5-3; perhaps TRBD1 as D (6 bases). TRBV5-3 is marked as an open reading frame, function uncertain. The CDR3 sequence is 19 residues long. V was pared by 0 bases and J by 8 bases, with 26 bases between. As DNA, the CDR3 is TGTGCCAGAAGCTTGGGAGGGGGTACGCTTTCCTGGTTTTACGAAAAACTGTTTTTT. Its protein product is CARSLGGGTLSWFYEKLFF.

This chain links TRBV11-3 with TRBJ2-1; D ambiguous. The germline CDR1 and CDR2 sequences are SGHNT and YENEEA. Trimming shortened V by 0 bases and J by 5 bases, and 8 bases separated the two germline ends. The CDR3 runs to 14 residues. CDR3 region: CASSLDSSHNEQFF. For the CDR3, the DNA is TGTGCCAGCAGCTTAGACTCGTCCCACAATGAGCAGTTCTTC.

This clone was detected only a few times. The rearrangement uses TRBV10-3 and TRBJ1-5; weak D call: TRBD1 (5 bases). The V and J ends lost 5 bases and 6 bases respectively, with 14 bases between them. The CDR3 runs to 14 residues. Germline V lookup: CDR1 ENHRY, CDR2 SYGVKD. The CDR3 is CAISTSTEVQPQHF. The CDR3 region has the DNA TGTGCCATCAGTACCTCGACAGAAGTTCAGCCCCAGCATTTT.

This chain joins TRBV12-3 or TRBV12-4 and TRBJ1-2; D gene uncertain. The CDR3 contains 12 residues. Trimming stripped 6 bases from V and 4 bases from J, with 9 bases between. The CDR3 sequence: CASSLAGYGYTF. The CDR3 DNA is TGTGCCAGCAGCCTGGCAGGCTATGGCTACACCTTC.

The V gene is TRBV4-3, the J gene TRBJ1-1, with D hard to call. V was pared by 4 bases and J by 1 base, with 7 bases between. Germline lookup yields CDR1 LGHNA and CDR2 YSLEER. The CDR3 consists of 13 residues. This chain's CDR3 is CASSRDGNTEAFF. CDR3 coding DNA: TGCGCCAGCAGCCGAGACGGGAACACTGAAGCTTTCTTT.

V gene TRBV6-5 combines with J gene TRBJ1-1, with D uncertain. This CDR3 has 15 residues. V was pared by 0 bases and J by 3 bases, with 11 bases between. Germline-derived CDR1 and CDR2 are MNHEY and SVGAGI. The CDR3 DNA follows: TGTGCCAGCAGTTACTCAAGGAGCACTTACACTGAAGCTTTCTTT. It yields the protein CASSYSRSTYTEAFF.

V usage is TRBV18 and J usage is TRBJ2-1; 7 positions match TRBD1. CDR1 is KGHSH and CDR2 is LQKENI in the germline V gene. The trim removed 4 bases at V and 4 bases at J, leaving 7 bases unmatched. The CDR3 contains 15 residues. CDR3 protein: CASSREGQLYNEQFF. In DNA form, the CDR3 reads TGTGCCAGCTCACGAGAGGGACAGCTATACAATGAGCAGTTCTTC.